The rows below give T cell receptor beta chains drawn from one sample of a study of spatial heterogeneity in lung cancer. TCRdb recomputed calls from the 5' RACE reads with MiXCR, one row per CDR3 protein. The table lists roughly 99,000 distinct CDR3 sequences, 15% to 20% of them singletons. The sample in question was PBMCs, obtained at follow-up. The receptor source for this set is a male donor with early-stage non-small cell lung cancer. The CDR3 runs from the conserved cysteine through the conserved F or W. A D gene is named only where the DNA matches it firmly. A row's size may be missing; if present it is once, few, many or a size class.

TRBJ2-3,TRBD2,TRBV5-1,NA,TGCGCCAGCAGCTTGGGACTAGCGGGGGATAGCACAGATACGCAGTATTTT,CASSLGLAGDSTDTQYF
TRBJ1-1,TRBD1,TRBV9,NA,TGTGCCAGCACCCCGAGGGGGCGGAACACTGAAGCTTTCTTT,CASTPRGRNTEAFF
TRBJ2-1,NA,TRBV20-1,few,TGCAGTGCTAGGGCGGTAGCCACTTTCAATGAGCAGTTCTTC,CSARAVATFNEQFF
TRBJ1-4,NA,TRBV18,NA,TGTGTCAGCTCCGTGCGACAGGTTAATGAAAAACTGTTTTTT,CVSSVRQVNEKLFF
TRBJ1-2,NA,TRBV5-1,NA,TGCGCCAGCAGCTTTTTAAACCGAGATGATAACTATGGCTACACCTTC,CASSFLNRDDNYGYTF
TRBJ2-3,NA,TRBV29-1,few,TGCAGCGTTGACCACGGAACTCTCACAGATACGCAGTATTTT,CSVDHGTLTDTQYF
TRBJ1-5,NA,TRBV6-1,NA,TGTGCCGGCGCACGGGAGCCAGAGGGCCAGCCCCAGCATTTT,CAGAREPEGQPQHF
TRBJ1-6,TRBD1,TRBV20-1,NA,TGCAGTGCTACGGACAGGGACAATTCACCCCTCCACTTT,CSATDRDNSPLHF
TRBJ2-1,NA,TRBV7-2,NA,TGTGCCAGCAGCTTAGTGGGATCCAAATACAATGAGCAGTTCTTC,CASSLVGSKYNEQFF
TRBJ1-2,TRBD1,TRBV5-6,few,TGTGCCAGCAGTCCGGGACAGTATGGCTACACCTTC,CASSPGQYGYTF
TRBJ2-7,NA,TRBV4-1,few,TGCGCCAGCAGCCAGCAGACAGTACGGGGAACCTACGAGCAGTACTTC,CASSQQTVRGTYEQYF
TRBJ2-1,TRBD1,TRBV12-3/TRBV12-4,NA,TGTGCAGCGGGGACAGGGGGCCTTCAATTCTACAATGAGCAGTTCTTC,CAAGTGGLQFYNEQFF
TRBJ2-1,TRBD1,TRBV18,NA,TGTGCCAGCTCACTTACGGCCCTCACTAGGGGGCGGGATGAGCAGTTCTTC,CASSLTALTRGRDEQFF
TRBJ1-2,NA,TRBV7-9,NA,TGTGCCAGCAGCTTGGATGGGGGCGGCTACACCTTC,CASSLDGGGYTF
TRBJ2-1,NA,TRBV11-2,NA,TGTGCCAGCAGCTCCGGGACCTGGGATGAGCAGTTCTTC,CASSSGTWDEQFF
TRBJ2-5,NA,TRBV5-6,NA,TGTGCCAGCAGCTTTGACTACGAGAGGGGAGAGACCCAGTACTTC,CASSFDYERGETQYF
TRBJ1-1,TRBD1,TRBV7-2,few,TGTGCCAGCAGCCCACGGGACAGGGGATCGTACACTGAAGCTTTCTTT,CASSPRDRGSYTEAFF
TRBJ1-2,NA,TRBV2,NA,TGTGCCAGCAGGTGGTCAGGGAACTATGGCTACACCTTC,CASRWSGNYGYTF
TRBJ2-6,NA,TRBV12-3/TRBV12-4,NA,TGTGCCAGCGGACACAGCTCTGGGGCCAACGTCCTGACTTTC,CASGHSSGANVLTF
TRBJ2-5,NA,TRBV24-1,many,TGTGCCACCAGTTATCGGTTGGACGGGAAAGAGACCCAGTACTTC,CATSYRLDGKETQYF
TRBJ2-7,TRBD2,TRBV4-1,NA,TGCGCCAGCAGCCAAGATGGGACTAGCGGGGGATACGAGCAGTACTTC,CASSQDGTSGGYEQYF
TRBJ2-5,NA,TRBV20-1,NA,TGCAGTGCTAGAGCCCGGGGGCTTGAAGAGACCCAGTACTTC,CSARARGLEETQYF
TRBJ2-5,NA,TRBV20-1,NA,TGCAGTGCTAACCCAACCGGGCGTAAGGCAGAGACCCAGTACTTC,CSANPTGRKAETQYF
TRBJ2-3,NA,TRBV27,NA,TGTGCCAGCAGTTACGACAACGTTCGGGCAGATACGCAGTATTTT,CASSYDNVRADTQYF
TRBJ1-2,NA,TRBV20-1,few,TGCAGTGCTAGAGAGGTTCCCGGCTACACCTTC,CSAREVPGYTF
TRBJ2-3,NA,TRBV19,few,TGTGCCACCAGGAGCGGTAGCACAGATACGCAGTATTTT,CATRSGSTDTQYF
TRBJ2-5,NA,TRBV20-1,many,TGCAGTGCTAGAGTACGGGGGGCCCTAGAGACCCAGTACTTC,CSARVRGALETQYF
TRBJ1-1,NA,TRBV2,NA,TGTGCCAGCACCGCGGGGTGGCACACTGAAGCTTTCTTT,CASTAGWHTEAFF
TRBJ2-3,NA,TRBV10-3,NA,TGTGCCATCAGCGGGCACGAAACAGATACGCAGTATTTT,CAISGHETDTQYF
TRBJ2-1,TRBD1,TRBV7-3,few,TGTGCCAGCAGCTTAGCGGGACAGGGGACTTACAATGAGCAGTTCTTC,CASSLAGQGTYNEQFF
TRBJ2-1,NA,TRBV7-3,few,TGTGCCAGCAGCATAGGACAAGGGCGGGCCAATGAGCAGTTCTTC,CASSIGQGRANEQFF